These T cell receptor beta chains were read from a single sample in a study of T cells in Graves' hyperthyroidism and ophthalmopathy. Using its own MiXCR run on the multiplex PCR reads, TCRdb lists one record per CDR3 protein. The sample carries roughly 740,000 distinct CDR3 sequences, approximately 16% recorded once. Material: blood. The receptor set was obtained from a young man with Graves' hyperthyroidism. Both conserved end residues are part of each CDR3. D genes are given only for firm matches. The size of a clone is reported for some rows only, either as once, few or many, or as a class for expanded clones.

v_call	clone_size	j_call	d_call	cdr3_aa	cdr3_nt
TRBV20-1	.	TRBJ2-1	TRBD2	CSALGLAGGPDHNEQFF	TGCAGTGCTTTAGGACTAGCGGGAGGGCCGGACCACAATGAGCAGTTCTTC
TRBV18	.	TRBJ1-4	.	CASSPKVAVAGLQNEKLFF	TGTGCCAGCTCACCAAAAGTAGCCGTCGCGGGACTCCAAAATGAAAAACTGTTTTTT
TRBV9	few	TRBJ2-5	.	CASSVGGLLQETQYF	TGTGCCAGCAGCGTAGGGGGACTGCTCCAAGAGACCCAGTACTTC
TRBV3-1	many	TRBJ2-1	TRBD2	CASSPPTSGRYNEQFF	TGTGCCAGCAGCCCGCCCACTAGCGGGAGGTACAATGAGCAGTTCTTC
TRBV29-1	few	TRBJ1-5	.	CSVGAHQQPQHF	TGCAGCGTTGGGGCCCACCAGCAGCCCCAGCATTTT
TRBV20-1	few	TRBJ1-5	TRBD1	CSTSRDRAFQPQHF	TGCAGTACCTCCCGGGACAGGGCATTTCAGCCCCAGCATTTT
TRBV2	many	TRBJ1-1	.	CASRLDTLNTEAFF	TGTGCCAGCAGGTTGGACACCCTGAACACTGAAGCTTTCTTT
TRBV10-3	.	TRBJ2-2	.	CAIHEGAGKPGELFF	TGTGCCATACATGAAGGGGCAGGGAAACCCGGGGAGCTGTTTTTT
TRBV20-1	.	TRBJ2-3	TRBD1	CSADPGTGAPDTQYF	TGCAGTGCTGACCCCGGGACAGGGGCCCCAGATACGCAGTATTTT
TRBV12-3/TRBV12-4	many	TRBJ1-4	TRBD1	CASSFRGTNEKLFF	TGTGCCAGCAGCTTCAGGGGGACTAATGAAAAACTGTTTTTT
TRBV20-1	few	TRBJ2-3	.	CSARLLQVQYF	TGCAGTGCTAGATTGCTACAAGTGCAGTATTTT
TRBV11-2	many	TRBJ1-1	TRBD1	CASSPWVTGGPNTEAFF	TGTGCCAGCAGCCCGTGGGTGACAGGGGGGCCGAACACTGAAGCTTTCTTT
TRBV11-2	.	TRBJ2-1	TRBD2	CASSSQGGSANEQFF	TGTGCCAGCAGCTCCCAGGGCGGGAGCGCAAATGAGCAGTTCTTC
TRBV19	.	TRBJ1-5	.	CASRMGWPNQPQHF	TGTGCCAGTAGAATGGGGTGGCCAAATCAGCCCCAGCATTTT
TRBV20-1	.	TRBJ2-2	TRBD2	CSARPSGRAPGELFF	TGCAGTGCTAGGCCTAGCGGGAGGGCCCCCGGGGAGCTGTTTTTT
TRBV30	.	TRBJ2-7	.	CAWSKGENRYEQYF	TGTGCCTGGAGTAAGGGGGAGAACCGTTACGAGCAGTACTTC
TRBV20-1	.	TRBJ1-4	TRBD1	CSATGTGRWEKLFF	TGCAGTGCAACAGGGACAGGGAGATGGGAAAAACTGTTTTTT
TRBV9	many	TRBJ2-5	.	CASSGTGLPQETQYF	TGTGCCAGCAGCGGGACGGGGTTGCCACAAGAGACCCAGTACTTC
TRBV6-2/TRBV6-3	many	TRBJ2-7	TRBD2	CASSSVAGIREQYF	TGTGCCAGCAGTTCAGTAGCGGGGATCCGCGAGCAGTACTTC
TRBV3-1	many	TRBJ1-1	.	CASSQADRNTEAFF	TGTGCCAGCAGCCAAGCAGACCGGAACACTGAAGCTTTCTTT
TRBV4-2	.	TRBJ2-7	.	CASSQAKSGPTFTYEQYF	TGTGCCAGCAGTCAAGCGAAGTCGGGACCAACTTTTACCTACGAGCAGTACTTC
TRBV27	many	TRBJ2-1	.	CASSLRTGEQFF	TGTGCCAGCAGTCTAAGGACCGGTGAGCAGTTCTTC
TRBV20-1	.	TRBJ1-2	.	CGAYAGEGSNYGYTF	TGCGGTGCTTACGCAGGGGAAGGCTCTAACTATGGCTACACCTTC
TRBV20-1	.	TRBJ1-5	.	CSARAGANQPQHF	TGCAGTGCTAGAGCAGGGGCAAATCAGCCCCAGCATTTT
TRBV6-2/TRBV6-3	.	TRBJ2-7	.	CASSPRGKQYF	TGTGCCAGCAGCCCTCGAGGGAAGCAGTACTTC
TRBV27	many	TRBJ2-7	.	CASSLSSTSYEQYF	TGTGCCAGCAGTTTATCTTCTACCTCGTACGAGCAGTACTTC
TRBV10-3	few	TRBJ1-6	.	CAISPGRKSSYNSPLHF	TGTGCCATCAGTCCGGGACGGAAAAGCTCCTATAATTCACCCCTCCACTTT
TRBV28	many	TRBJ2-3	.	CASSPWRASTDTQYF	TGTGCCAGCAGCCCCTGGCGGGCCAGCACAGATACGCAGTATTTT
TRBV29-1	few	TRBJ2-7	.	CSVVGGEAYEQYF	TGCAGCGTTGTTGGGGGAGAGGCATACGAGCAGTACTTC
TRBV12-3/TRBV12-4	.	TRBJ2-2	.	CASSPEFATGELFF	TGTGCCAGCAGCCCAGAGTTTGCGACCGGGGAGCTGTTTTTT
TRBV18	.	TRBJ2-6	TRBD2	CASSPDRELAEFSGANVLTF	TGTGCCAGCTCACCAGACAGAGAACTAGCGGAATTCTCTGGGGCCAACGTCCTGACTTTC
TRBV11-2	many	TRBJ2-1	TRBD2	CASRSGGNNEQFF	TGTGCCAGCAGGTCGGGAGGGAACAATGAGCAGTTCTTC
TRBV5-1	few	TRBJ2-1	TRBD2	CASSRGLAGGNSYNEQFF	TGCGCCAGCAGTAGGGGACTAGCGGGAGGGAACTCCTACAATGAGCAGTTCTTC
TRBV20-1	many	TRBJ2-1	TRBD2	CSPTGTSGSNEQFF	TGCAGCCCGACCGGGACTAGCGGGAGTAATGAGCAGTTCTTC
TRBV2	few	TRBJ2-5	TRBD1	CANSGTDHQETQYF	TGTGCCAACTCCGGGACAGACCACCAAGAGACCCAGTACTTC
TRBV9	.	TRBJ2-1	.	CASSDSGGEQFF	TGTGCCAGCAGCGACAGTGGGGGTGAGCAGTTCTTC
TRBV19	few	TRBJ1-5	.	CASNKAPGFSNQPQHF	TGTGCCAGTAATAAAGCGCCGGGGTTTAGCAATCAGCCCCAGCATTTT
TRBV27	many	TRBJ2-7	.	CASSFAGKNSYEQYF	TGTGCCAGCAGTTTTGCAGGCAAAAACTCCTACGAGCAGTACTTC
TRBV11-3	many	TRBJ2-1	.	CASSPGYENNEQFF	TGTGCCAGCAGCCCCGGCTATGAGAACAATGAGCAGTTCTTC
TRBV6-1	.	TRBJ1-5	.	CASSRLWESNQPQHF	TGTGCCAGCAGTCGCCTATGGGAGTCCAATCAGCCCCAGCATTTT
TRBV3-1	many	TRBJ2-7	.	CASSQELWSSYEQYF	TGTGCCAGCAGCCAAGAACTTTGGAGCTCCTACGAGCAGTACTTC
TRBV11-2	many	TRBJ2-1	.	CASSLGPYGQFF	TGTGCCAGCAGCCTCGGTCCTTACGGGCAGTTCTTC